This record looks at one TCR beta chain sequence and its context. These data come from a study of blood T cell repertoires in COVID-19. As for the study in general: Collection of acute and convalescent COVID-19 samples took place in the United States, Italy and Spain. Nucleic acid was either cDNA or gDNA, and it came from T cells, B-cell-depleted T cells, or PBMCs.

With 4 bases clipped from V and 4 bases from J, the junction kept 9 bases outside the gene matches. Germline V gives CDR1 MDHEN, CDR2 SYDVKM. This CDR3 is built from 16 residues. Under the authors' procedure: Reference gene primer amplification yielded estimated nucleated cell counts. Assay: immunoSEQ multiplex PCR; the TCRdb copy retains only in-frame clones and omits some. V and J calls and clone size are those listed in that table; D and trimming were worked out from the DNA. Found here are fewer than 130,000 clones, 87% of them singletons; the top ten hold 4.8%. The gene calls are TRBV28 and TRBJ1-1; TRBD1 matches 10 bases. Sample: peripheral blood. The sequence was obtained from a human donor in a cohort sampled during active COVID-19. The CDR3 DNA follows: TGTGCCAGCAGTTCCCCGGGACAGGGGCGGAGCACTGAAGCTTTCTTT. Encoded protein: CASSSPGQGRSTEAFF.